These T cell receptor beta chains were read from a single sample in a study of vaccination effects on CD4 cells after COVID-19. Method: immunoSEQ multiplex PCR; TCRdb's copy keeps in-frame clones and lacks some. Here the sample spans 70,000 or so clones, about 74% being singletons. No antigen is known for these receptors. Sample: CD4+ T cells from PBMCs cultured without peptide, taken before COVID-19 vaccination. The source is a human donor who received a COVID-19 vaccine. Both conserved end residues are part of each CDR3. The D gene is left open where the match is weak. Clone size is stated in some rows and not others, as once, few, many or a class when expanded.

D gene: TRBD1; V gene: TRBV5-1; clone size: once; J gene: TRBJ2-2; CDR3 protein: CASSPGQGVSGELFF; CDR3 DNA: TGCGCCAGCAGCCCGGGACAGGGGGTCTCCGGGGAGCTGTTTTTT
D gene: TRBD2; V gene: TRBV18; clone size: -; J gene: TRBJ2-5; CDR3 protein: CASSPGLAGIETQYF; CDR3 DNA: TGTGCCAGCTCGCCAGGACTAGCGGGGATAGAGACCCAGTACTTC
D gene: TRBD1; V gene: TRBV5-8; clone size: -; J gene: TRBJ2-6; CDR3 protein: CASSSTGAGANVLTF; CDR3 DNA: TGTGCCAGCAGCTCGACAGGGGCTGGGGCCAACGTCCTGACTTTC
D gene: -; V gene: TRBV2; clone size: -; J gene: TRBJ1-4; CDR3 protein: CASIPVRGREKLFF; CDR3 DNA: TGTGCCAGCATCCCGGTGAGGGGTCGGGAAAAACTGTTTTTT
D gene: TRBD2; V gene: TRBV5-1; clone size: -; J gene: TRBJ2-3; CDR3 protein: CASSGTSGGPTDTQYF; CDR3 DNA: TGCGCCAGCAGCGGGACTAGCGGGGGGCCCACAGATACGCAGTATTTT
D gene: -; V gene: TRBV2; clone size: few; J gene: TRBJ1-3; CDR3 protein: CASSERGVVSGNTIYF; CDR3 DNA: TGTGCCAGCAGTGAACGGGGGGTAGTCTCCGGAAACACCATATATTTT
D gene: -; V gene: TRBV5-1; clone size: -; J gene: TRBJ2-3; CDR3 protein: CASSLTDTQYF; CDR3 DNA: TGCGCCAGCAGCCTCACAGATACGCAGTATTTT
D gene: -; V gene: TRBV30; clone size: once; J gene: TRBJ2-5; CDR3 protein: CASNPLRKQETQYF; CDR3 DNA: TGTGCCTCAAACCCCCTAAGGAAACAAGAGACCCAGTACTTC
D gene: -; V gene: TRBV19; clone size: -; J gene: TRBJ2-5; CDR3 protein: CASSQQGRVETQYF; CDR3 DNA: TGTGCCAGTAGCCAACAGGGGAGGGTAGAGACCCAGTACTTC
D gene: -; V gene: TRBV7-2; clone size: -; J gene: TRBJ2-3; CDR3 protein: CASSLSRTDTQYF; CDR3 DNA: TGTGCCAGCAGCTTGTCCCGCACAGATACGCAGTATTTT
D gene: -; V gene: TRBV4-1; clone size: few; J gene: TRBJ1-2; CDR3 protein: CASSQDSPGHPLNYGYTF; CDR3 DNA: TGCGCCAGCAGCCAAGATTCACCAGGGCACCCTTTAAACTATGGCTACACCTTC
D gene: TRBD2; V gene: TRBV5-4; clone size: -; J gene: TRBJ2-2; CDR3 protein: CASSPGLAESNTGELFF; CDR3 DNA: TGTGCCAGCAGCCCGGGACTAGCGGAGTCGAACACCGGGGAGCTGTTTTTT
D gene: -; V gene: TRBV7-3; clone size: -; J gene: TRBJ1-6; CDR3 protein: CASSLTHGGNSPLHF; CDR3 DNA: TGTGCCAGCAGCTTAACGCACGGCGGAAATTCACCCCTCCACTTT
D gene: -; V gene: TRBV5-6; clone size: few; J gene: TRBJ1-6; CDR3 protein: CASSLGQNNSPLHF; CDR3 DNA: TGTGCCAGCAGCTTGGGACAGAATAATTCACCCCTCCACTTT
D gene: -; V gene: TRBV21-1; clone size: once; J gene: TRBJ2-3; CDR3 protein: CASSKPPGPISNTQYF; CDR3 DNA: TGTGCCAGCAGCAAACCCCCAGGCCCAATCAGCAATACGCAGTATTTT
D gene: -; V gene: TRBV6-5; clone size: -; J gene: TRBJ1-5; CDR3 protein: CASSYSATRQPQHF; CDR3 DNA: TGTGCCAGCAGTTACTCGGCCACGCGTCAGCCCCAGCATTTT
D gene: TRBD1; V gene: TRBV18; clone size: -; J gene: TRBJ1-5; CDR3 protein: CASSSNMTGGGNQPQHF; CDR3 DNA: TGTGCCAGCTCATCAAACATGACAGGGGGAGGAAATCAGCCCCAGCATTTT
D gene: -; V gene: TRBV28; clone size: once; J gene: TRBJ2-5; CDR3 protein: CASSTLPGGTQYF; CDR3 DNA: TGTGCCAGCAGTACACTTCCCGGGGGGACCCAGTACTTC
D gene: -; V gene: TRBV3-1/TRBV3-2; clone size: once; J gene: TRBJ2-3; CDR3 protein: CASSQDFAGATDTQYF; CDR3 DNA: TGTGCCAGCAGCCAAGATTTCGCGGGGGCCACAGATACGCAGTATTTT
D gene: TRBD1; V gene: TRBV5-6; clone size: -; J gene: TRBJ2-1; CDR3 protein: CASSPGTGGYNEQFF; CDR3 DNA: TGTGCCAGCAGCCCCGGGACAGGGGGCTACAATGAGCAGTTCTTC
D gene: -; V gene: TRBV24-1; clone size: -; J gene: TRBJ2-3; CDR3 protein: CATSDVRGAGDTQYF; CDR3 DNA: TGTGCCACCAGTGATGTACGGGGGGCGGGAGATACGCAGTATTTT
D gene: -; V gene: TRBV30; clone size: -; J gene: TRBJ1-5; CDR3 protein: CAWSVGGHNQPQHF; CDR3 DNA: TGTGCCTGGAGTGTAGGCGGGCACAATCAGCCCCAGCATTTT
D gene: -; V gene: TRBV5-1; clone size: -; J gene: TRBJ1-5; CDR3 protein: CASSLLGDSNQPQHF; CDR3 DNA: TGCGCCAGCAGCTTGCTGGGGGATAGCAATCAGCCCCAGCATTTT
D gene: -; V gene: TRBV28; clone size: -; J gene: TRBJ1-6; CDR3 protein: CASSPGTLNSPLHF; CDR3 DNA: TGTGCCAGCAGCCCCGGGACACTCAACTCACCCCTCCACTTT
D gene: -; V gene: TRBV6-5; clone size: -; J gene: TRBJ1-1; CDR3 protein: CASSYEMGRNTEAFF; CDR3 DNA: TGTGCCAGCAGTTACGAGATGGGGCGGAACACTGAAGCTTTCTTT
D gene: -; V gene: TRBV4-3; clone size: -; J gene: TRBJ2-2; CDR3 protein: CASSQEGSGGELFF; CDR3 DNA: TGCGCCAGCAGCCAAGAGGGCTCGGGCGGGGAGCTGTTTTTT
D gene: TRBD1; V gene: TRBV24-1; clone size: once; J gene: TRBJ2-5; CDR3 protein: CATSDPTGAGETQYF; CDR3 DNA: TGTGCCACCAGTGACCCTACAGGGGCCGGGGAGACCCAGTACTTC
D gene: TRBD2; V gene: TRBV7-9; clone size: -; J gene: TRBJ2-1; CDR3 protein: CASSSIGLAGGLNEQFF; CDR3 DNA: TGTGCCAGCAGCTCCATTGGACTAGCGGGGGGCCTCAATGAGCAGTTCTTC
D gene: TRBD2; V gene: TRBV11-2; clone size: -; J gene: TRBJ2-3; CDR3 protein: CASSLVPLAGGTDTQYF; CDR3 DNA: TGTGCCAGCAGCTTAGTGCCCCTAGCGGGGGGCACAGATACGCAGTATTTT
D gene: TRBD2; V gene: TRBV5-1; clone size: -; J gene: TRBJ2-3; CDR3 protein: CASSLASGGTDTQYF; CDR3 DNA: TGCGCCAGCAGCTTGGCTAGCGGGGGAACAGATACGCAGTATTTT
D gene: -; V gene: TRBV5-4; clone size: -; J gene: TRBJ2-3; CDR3 protein: CASSTQGWGTDTQYF; CDR3 DNA: TGTGCCAGCAGCACGCAGGGTTGGGGCACAGATACGCAGTATTTT
D gene: -; V gene: TRBV7-9; clone size: -; J gene: TRBJ2-2; CDR3 protein: CASPQEGFTGELFF; CDR3 DNA: TGTGCCAGCCCCCAGGAGGGTTTCACCGGGGAGCTGTTTTTT
D gene: -; V gene: TRBV19; clone size: -; J gene: TRBJ1-5; CDR3 protein: CASSIASLSIRQPQHF; CDR3 DNA: TGTGCCAGTAGTATAGCATCCCTGTCGATCCGTCAGCCCCAGCATTTT
D gene: -; V gene: TRBV27; clone size: -; J gene: TRBJ1-1; CDR3 protein: CASSPWDQLDTEAFF; CDR3 DNA: TGTGCCAGCAGTCCATGGGACCAACTTGACACTGAAGCTTTCTTT
D gene: TRBD1; V gene: TRBV6-5; clone size: -; J gene: TRBJ2-2; CDR3 protein: CASYRGFAGELFF; CDR3 DNA: TGTGCCAGCTACAGGGGGTTTGCCGGGGAGCTGTTTTTT
D gene: -; V gene: TRBV14; clone size: -; J gene: TRBJ2-1; CDR3 protein: CASSRTSSSYNEQFF; CDR3 DNA: TGTGCCAGCAGCCGGACGTCGAGCTCCTACAATGAGCAGTTCTTC
D gene: TRBD2; V gene: TRBV5-1; clone size: -; J gene: TRBJ2-1; CDR3 protein: CASSPLFERGTAEQFF; CDR3 DNA: TGCGCCAGCAGCCCCCTGTTCGAGCGGGGGACCGCTGAGCAGTTCTTC
D gene: TRBD1; V gene: TRBV19; clone size: -; J gene: TRBJ1-1; CDR3 protein: CASIPQQGRVAFF; CDR3 DNA: TGTGCCAGCATCCCCCAACAGGGGAGGGTAGCTTTCTTT
D gene: TRBD1; V gene: TRBV5-4; clone size: -; J gene: TRBJ2-1; CDR3 protein: CASSTRTGAGYNEQFF; CDR3 DNA: TGTGCCAGCAGCACCAGGACAGGGGCAGGGTACAATGAGCAGTTCTTC
D gene: -; V gene: TRBV14; clone size: -; J gene: TRBJ1-2; CDR3 protein: CASSQDGVYGYTF; CDR3 DNA: TGTGCCAGCAGCCAAGATGGGGTCTATGGCTACACCTTC
D gene: TRBD2; V gene: TRBV11-2; clone size: -; J gene: TRBJ2-5; CDR3 protein: CASSRGGSGLETQYF; CDR3 DNA: TGTGCCAGCAGCCGGGGGGGGAGTGGACTAGAGACCCAGTACTTC
D gene: -; V gene: TRBV19; clone size: -; J gene: TRBJ2-3; CDR3 protein: CASSILPRDSRTDTQYF; CDR3 DNA: TGTGCCAGTAGTATACTTCCCCGGGACTCTCGCACAGATACGCAGTATTTT
D gene: -; V gene: TRBV5-1; clone size: -; J gene: TRBJ1-2; CDR3 protein: CASSRGVNYGYTF; CDR3 DNA: TGCGCCAGCAGCAGAGGGGTGAATTATGGCTACACCTTC
D gene: -; V gene: TRBV10-3; clone size: -; J gene: TRBJ2-3; CDR3 protein: CAISNRLGKSTDTQYF; CDR3 DNA: TGTGCCATCAGTAACCGGCTTGGAAAAAGCACAGATACGCAGTATTTT
D gene: -; V gene: TRBV30; clone size: -; J gene: TRBJ2-5; CDR3 protein: CAWSGPKGTQYF; CDR3 DNA: TGTGCCTGGAGTGGGCCAAAAGGGACCCAGTACTTC
D gene: -; V gene: TRBV20-1; clone size: -; J gene: TRBJ2-5; CDR3 protein: CSASVTPWGETQYF; CDR3 DNA: TGCAGTGCTAGTGTAACCCCTTGGGGAGAGACCCAGTACTTC
D gene: TRBD1; V gene: TRBV4-3; clone size: -; J gene: TRBJ1-2; CDR3 protein: CASSHTGQGHYGYTF; CDR3 DNA: TGCGCCAGCAGCCATACAGGACAGGGACACTATGGCTACACCTTC
D gene: -; V gene: TRBV19; clone size: -; J gene: TRBJ1-2; CDR3 protein: CASSIIPEYGYTF; CDR3 DNA: TGTGCCAGTAGTATCATCCCGGAATATGGCTACACCTTC
D gene: -; V gene: TRBV5-1; clone size: -; J gene: TRBJ1-3; CDR3 protein: CASSTQGSGNTIYF; CDR3 DNA: TGCGCCAGCAGCACGCAGGGCTCTGGAAACACCATATATTTT
D gene: -; V gene: TRBV28; clone size: -; J gene: TRBJ2-3; CDR3 protein: CASSLVSTDTQYF; CDR3 DNA: TGTGCCAGCAGTTTAGTTAGCACAGATACGCAGTATTTT
D gene: -; V gene: TRBV3-1/TRBV3-2; clone size: -; J gene: TRBJ1-4; CDR3 protein: CASTKPGQMTNEKLFF; CDR3 DNA: TGTGCCAGCACCAAACCGGGACAAATGACTAATGAAAAACTGTTTTTT
D gene: -; V gene: TRBV4-1; clone size: -; J gene: TRBJ2-1; CDR3 protein: CASSQDQVQFF; CDR3 DNA: TGCGCCAGCAGCCAAGATCAGGTGCAGTTCTTC
D gene: -; V gene: TRBV12-5; clone size: -; J gene: TRBJ1-2; CDR3 protein: CASGLAKGPSGYTF; CDR3 DNA: TGTGCTAGTGGTTTGGCGAAGGGACCGAGCGGCTACACCTTC
D gene: TRBD2; V gene: TRBV5-1; clone size: -; J gene: TRBJ2-3; CDR3 protein: CASSLYGTSGYTDTQYF; CDR3 DNA: TGCGCCAGCAGCTTGTACGGAACTAGCGGATACACAGATACGCAGTATTTT
D gene: -; V gene: TRBV9; clone size: -; J gene: TRBJ1-4; CDR3 protein: CASSVLPNEKLFF; CDR3 DNA: TGTGCCAGCAGCGTTCTGCCGAATGAAAAACTGTTTTTT
D gene: -; V gene: TRBV6-5; clone size: -; J gene: TRBJ1-3; CDR3 protein: CATTTGGSGNTIYF; CDR3 DNA: TGTGCCACCACCACGGGGGGATCTGGAAACACCATATATTTT
D gene: TRBD1; V gene: TRBV5-5; clone size: -; J gene: TRBJ1-1; CDR3 protein: CASSPDTGTGGGTEAFF; CDR3 DNA: TGTGCCAGCAGCCCCGACACCGGGACAGGGGGCGGAACTGAAGCTTTCTTT
D gene: TRBD1; V gene: TRBV6-1; clone size: -; J gene: TRBJ2-1; CDR3 protein: CASSVRTGGFLLNNEQFF; CDR3 DNA: TGTGCCAGCAGTGTACGGACAGGGGGCTTTCTGCTTAACAATGAGCAGTTCTTC